Listed here are 21 T cell receptor beta chains from one sample, sequenced in a study of T cell repertoires in cytomegalovirus infection. Via MiXCR, TCRdb re-called the reads, giving one row per CDR3 protein. The top ten hold 40% to 55% of the sample, which has 230,000 or so distinct CDR3 sequences, over 15% seen once. Sequenced material: CD8+ T cells from PBMCs. The origin of the receptors is a human donor in good health (CMV status not recorded). Some clones in this sample may be carry-over from other donors' samples.

As for this clonotype: Given a much more abundant clone one base away, this may be a read error. The V call is TRBV12-3 or TRBV12-4, the J call TRBJ1-5, with 7 bases fitting TRBD1. Unmatched junction bases numbered 17, after V lost 5 bases and J lost 4 bases. The CDR3 length is 18 residues. CDR3 DNA: TGTGCCAGCAGTCTTCAGGTTAGCGACAGGGTGGTGAATCAGCCCCAGCATTTT. Translated: CASSLQVSDRVVNQPQHF.

The chain employs TRBV7-9 and TRBJ2-7; D is unresolved. Germline V gene lookup returns CDR1 SEHNR and CDR2 FQNEAQ (reference sequence). The V end was cut by 3 bases, the J end by 2 bases, with 14 bases between. The CDR3 extends over 15 amino acids. The CDR3 DNA follows: TGTGCCAGCAGCTTTAGCTTAGGGAATACCTACGAGCAGTACTTC. Translation gives CASSFSLGNTYEQYF. Drawing the rest from reference TRBV7-9 and TRBJ2-7, the complete variable domain is DTGVSQNPRHKITKRGQNVTFRCDPISEHNRLYWYRQTLGQGPEFLTYFQNEAQLEKSRLLSDRFSAERPKGSFSTLEIQRTEQGDSAMYLCASSFSLGNTYEQYFGPGTRLTVT.

This chain joins TRBV2 and TRBJ2-1; D is perhaps TRBD1 (5 bases). The CDR3 spans 12 residues. CDR1 is SNHLY and CDR2 is FYNNEI in the germline V gene. V was clipped by 9 bases and J by 8 bases, with 14 bases between them. The CDR3 DNA reads as TGTGCCAGTGAGCAGGGTTCCCATGAGCAGTTCTTC. Translating gives CASEQGSHEQFF.

This clonotype was counted at least ten times. This chain links TRBV7-8 with TRBJ2-5; maybe TRBD2 (7 bases). The germline V gene encodes CDR1 SGHVS and CDR2 FQNEAQ. This CDR3 has 16 amino acids. Trimming removed 6 bases at V and 3 bases at J, with 20 bases between. CDR3 DNA: TGTGCCAGCAGTCTTAGGACCGGGGGGCTAGAAGAGACCCAGTACTTC. Its translation is CASSLRTGGLEETQYF.

The sample holds a few counts of this clonotype. The chain joins TRBV7-9 to TRBJ1-2; TRBD1 agrees at 7 bases. The trim removed 0 bases at V and 5 bases at J, leaving 0 bases unmatched. Germline CDR1 SEHNR, CDR2 FQNEAQ (reference sequence). The CDR3 is 13 residues long. CDR3 in amino acids: CASSLATGYGYTF. The CDR3 region has the DNA TGTGCCAGCAGCTTAGCGACAGGGTATGGCTACACCTTC.

The V call is TRBV7-9, the J call TRBJ2-2; the D gene is possibly TRBD2 (6 bases). The CDR3 sequence is 16 residues long. Germline V gene data show CDR1 as SEHNR and CDR2 as FQNEAQ (reference sequence). V shed 3 bases and J shed 4 bases, with 15 bases lying between them. CDR3 in DNA: TGTGCCAGCAGCTTGAGGGTTGGAGGGTCCACCGGGGAGCTGTTTTTT. Amino acid sequence: CASSLRVGGSTGELFF.

V is TRBV6-1 and J is TRBJ2-5, with 10 bases that match TRBD2. After removal of 7 bases from V and 5 bases from J, the junction contained 19 bases not matched to a gene. Germline lookup yields CDR1 MNHNS and CDR2 SASEGT. This CDR3 spans 18 amino acids. CDR3 region: CASTYSAVSGGLFETQYF. The CDR3 nucleotides read TGTGCCAGCACCTACAGCGCGGTTAGCGGGGGGCTATTCGAGACCCAGTACTTC.

V and J are TRBV7-6 and TRBJ1-3, with D perhaps matching TRBD1 (6 bases). V was pared by 1 base and J by 2 bases, with 9 bases between. Germline V gene data show CDR1 as SGHVS and CDR2 as FNYEAQ. The CDR3 consists of 15 residues. CDR3 sequence (DNA): TGTGCCAGCAGCTTAGACCGGGACACTGGAAACACCATATATTTT. It codes for CASSLDRDTGNTIYF.

This chain connects TRBV5-4 to TRBJ2-1; 11 bases line up with TRBD2. Germline V CDR1 and CDR2: SGHNT, YYREEE (reference sequence). Trimming cost V 1 base and J 10 bases; bases outside gene matches: 10. The CDR3 consists of 16 residues. Here the CDR3 reads CASSLIAGGSPGEQFF. DNA of the CDR3: TGTGCCAGCAGCTTGATAGCGGGGGGGTCCCCTGGGGAGCAGTTCTTC.

V is TRBV4-2 and J is TRBJ2-6, with D possibly being TRBD1 or TRBD2 (6 bases each). CDR1 and CDR2 from the germline V gene are LGHNA and YNFKEQ. The CDR3 length is 17 residues. Between the trimmed V and J ends, which lost 1 base and 2 bases, there was a span of 12 bases. In nucleotides, the CDR3 is TGTGCCAGCAGCCAAGCGGTAGGGGGGCCTGGGGCCAACGTCCTGACTTTC. Translating gives CASSQAVGGPGANVLTF.

The V and J genes are TRBV4-1 and TRBJ1-4; 11 bases agree with TRBD1. This CDR3 contains 15 residues. After removal of 2 bases from V and 10 bases from J, the junction contained 6 bases not matched to a gene. CDR1 and CDR2 from the germline V gene are MGHRA and YSYEKL. CDR3 residues: CASSQSGTGGGKLFF. CDR3 nucleotides: TGCGCCAGCAGCCAATCCGGGACAGGGGGTGGAAAACTGTTTTTT.

This clonotype was observed a handful of times. The chain combines TRBV13 with TRBJ2-6, with D unresolved. Trimming removed 0 bases from V and 2 bases from J, with 2 bases in between. Germline lookup yields CDR1 PRHDT and CDR2 FYEKMQ (reference sequence). CDR3 size: 14 residues. The DNA of the CDR3 is TGTGCCAGCAGCTTAGGTACTGGGGCCAACGTCCTGACTTTC. Translation: CASSLGTGANVLTF.

The chain carries TRBV7-9 and TRBJ1-1, with 8 nucleotides matching TRBD1. CDR1 SEHNR and CDR2 FQNEAQ come from the germline V gene (reference sequence). This CDR3 has 15 amino acids. V lost 4 bases and J lost 6; bases outside the gene matches: 10. CDR3 in amino acids: CASSSLLTRGPEAFF. CDR3 bases: TGTGCCAGCAGCTCCCTACTTACCAGGGGGCCTGAAGCTTTCTTT. The whole variable domain, remainder taken from reference TRBV7-9 and TRBJ1-1, is DTGVSQNPRHKITKRGQNVTFRCDPISEHNRLYWYRQTLGQGPEFLTYFQNEAQLEKSRLLSDRFSAERPKGSFSTLEIQRTEQGDSAMYLCASSSLLTRGPEAFFGQGTRLTVV.

This clonotype was recorded a few times. The rearrangement uses TRBV5-1 and TRBJ1-1; unclear D gene. The CDR3 sequence is 14 residues long. The germline gives CDR1 SGHRS, CDR2 YFSETQ. V gave up 0 bases and J gave up 3 bases, with 9 bases separating them. The CDR3 nucleotides read TGCGCCAGCAGCTTGGTGGGGTGGGACACTGAAGCTTTCTTT. Its translation is CASSLVGWDTEAFF.

CDR3 coding DNA: TGTGCCAGCAGCCATCCTCTGACAGGGACTGAAGCTTTCTTT. It yields the protein CASSHPLTGTEAFF. The rearrangement uses TRBV7-9 and TRBJ1-1; 7 nucleotides line up with TRBD1. CDR1 is SEHNR and CDR2 is FQNEAQ in the germline V gene (reference sequence). The length of the CDR3 is 14 residues. The V gene end was trimmed by 5 bases and the J gene end by 5 bases; junction bases not matched to a gene: 8.

This clonotype has a handful of counts. The chain couples TRBV5-1 to TRBJ2-2; 10 bases map to TRBD2. Germline V gene sequence: CDR1 SGHRS, CDR2 YFSETQ. The CDR3 spans 17 residues. The J segment lost 0 bases and the V segment lost 1 base, leaving 3 bases of the junction unmatched. The CDR3 sequence: CASSLLSGGPNTGELFF. The CDR3 DNA is TGCGCCAGCAGCTTGCTTAGCGGGGGGCCGAACACCGGGGAGCTGTTTTTT.

The chain couples TRBV6-2 or TRBV6-3 to TRBJ2-5, with a weak D call TRBD2 (5 bases). The CDR3 consists of 12 residues. Germline CDR1 and CDR2: MNHEY and SVGEGT. The V end lost 8 bases, the J end lost 0 bases, and 7 bases lay between the germline ends. The CDR3 region has the DNA TGTGCCAGCGAGGGAAACCAAGAGACCCAGTACTTC. Amino acids: CASEGNQETQYF.

In its sample, this clonotype was seen a few times. V usage is TRBV6-5 and J usage is TRBJ2-3; D might be TRBD1 (5 bases). The ends were cut back, 6 bases at V and 2 bases at J, with 21 bases in the middle. Germline V lookup: CDR1 MNHEY, CDR2 SVGAGI. The CDR3 length is 17 residues. The CDR3 DNA reads TGTGCCAGCAGCCTCACCCGACAGCTTTATCTCACAGATACGCAGTATTTT. This encodes CASSLTRQLYLTDTQYF.

The chain couples TRBV19 to TRBJ1-5; D perhaps matches TRBD1 (5 bases). CDR3 size: 16 residues. The germline V gene encodes CDR1 LNHDA and CDR2 SQIVND (reference sequence). The V end lost 3 bases, the J end lost 3 bases, and 15 bases lay between the germline ends. CDR3 sequence: CASSIDAGGTNQPQHF. Here the CDR3 DNA reads TGTGCCAGTAGTATCGACGCTGGGGGAACCAATCAGCCCCAGCATTTT.

The chain combines TRBV3-1 with TRBJ2-7, with 8 bases matching TRBD1. Germline CDR1 is LGHDT and CDR2 is YNNKEL (reference sequence). Trimming removed 4 bases from V and 3 bases from J; junction bases left unmatched: 17. This CDR3 contains 18 residues. As DNA, the CDR3 is TGTGCCAGCAGCCCCACAATCATAACCGGGACAGGAGACTACGAGCAGTACTTC. Translated, it gives CASSPTIITGTGDYEQYF.

In its sample, this clonotype was seen a few times. The CDR3 DNA reads as TGCAGTGCTAGACCAGGGGGTTACGAGCAGTACTTC. Amino acid sequence: CSARPGGYEQYF. The gene calls are TRBV20-1 and TRBJ2-7, with TRBD1 matching over 7 bases. J was trimmed by 4 bases and V by 2 bases; bases with no gene match: 2. CDR1 and CDR2 (germline): DFQATT, SNEGSKA (reference sequence). The CDR3 contains 12 residues.